This T cell receptor beta chain was profiled in a study of neurological immune-mediated disorders. 5'RACE with 10-nucleotide random UMIs generated the cDNA. Via MiXCR, TCRdb re-called the 5' RACE reads, giving one row per CDR3 protein. This table has tens of thousands of distinct CDR3 sequences, over 9% appearing once. This clonotype was observed at least ten times. Its target is unknown. General observations from the study: None of the CDR3 amino acid sequences of expanded clones recurred across subjects, suggesting private repertoires in all groups. In HTLV-1-associated myelopathy, TCR clonal expansion was greatest, whereas multiple sclerosis had the least, falling below healthy controls.

The sequence was collected from a middle-aged man in good health. Sequencing was done on a sample of PBMCs.

CDR3 sequence reads: CSVSEPGAGQLQGTQYF. As DNA, the CDR3 is TGCAGCGTTTCTGAACCGGGAGCCGGACAGCTACAGGGGACCCAGTACTTC. The rearrangement joins TRBV29-1 to TRBJ2-5; tentatively, D is TRBD1 or TRBD2 (6 bases each). The CDR3 loop spans 17 amino acids. The germline CDR1 and CDR2 sequences are SQVTM and ANQGSEA. Deletions cut 5 bases from V and 7 bases from J, with 29 bases between.